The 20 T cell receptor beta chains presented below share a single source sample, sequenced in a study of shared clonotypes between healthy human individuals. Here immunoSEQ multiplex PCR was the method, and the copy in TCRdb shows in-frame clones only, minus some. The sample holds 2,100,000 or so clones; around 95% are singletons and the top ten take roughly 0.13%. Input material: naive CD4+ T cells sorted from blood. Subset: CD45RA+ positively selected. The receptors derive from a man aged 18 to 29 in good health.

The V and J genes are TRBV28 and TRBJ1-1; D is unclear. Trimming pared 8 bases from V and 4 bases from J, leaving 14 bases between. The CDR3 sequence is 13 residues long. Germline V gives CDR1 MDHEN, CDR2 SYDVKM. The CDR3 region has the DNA TGTGCCAGCTGTCGCCAGGTTGGCACTGAAGCTTTCTTT. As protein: CASCRQVGTEAFF. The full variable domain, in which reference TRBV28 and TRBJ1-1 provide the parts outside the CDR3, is DVKVTQSSRYLVKRTGEKVFLECVQDMDHENMFWYRQDPGLGLRLIYFSYDVKMKEKGDIPEGYSVSREKKERFSLILESASTNQTSMYLCASCRQVGTEAFFGQGTRLTVV.

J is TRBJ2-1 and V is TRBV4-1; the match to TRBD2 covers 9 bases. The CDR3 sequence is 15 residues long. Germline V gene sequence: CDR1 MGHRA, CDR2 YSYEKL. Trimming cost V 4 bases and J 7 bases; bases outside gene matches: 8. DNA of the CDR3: TGCGCCAGCAGCCCTGAGGGACTAGCCTGGAATGAGCAGTTCTTC. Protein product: CASSPEGLAWNEQFF.

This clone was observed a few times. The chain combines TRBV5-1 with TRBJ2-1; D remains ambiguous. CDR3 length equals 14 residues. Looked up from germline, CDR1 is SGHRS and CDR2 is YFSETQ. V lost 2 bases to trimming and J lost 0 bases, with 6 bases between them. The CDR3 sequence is CASSFWSSYNEQFF. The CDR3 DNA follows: TGCGCCAGCAGCTTTTGGAGCTCCTACAATGAGCAGTTCTTC. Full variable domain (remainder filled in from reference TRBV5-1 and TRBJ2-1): KAGVTQTPRYLIKTRGQQVTLSCSPISGHRSVSWYQQTPGQGLQFLFEYFSETQRNKGNFPGRFSGRQFSNSRSEMNVSTLELGDSALYLCASSFWSSYNEQFFGPGTRLTVL.

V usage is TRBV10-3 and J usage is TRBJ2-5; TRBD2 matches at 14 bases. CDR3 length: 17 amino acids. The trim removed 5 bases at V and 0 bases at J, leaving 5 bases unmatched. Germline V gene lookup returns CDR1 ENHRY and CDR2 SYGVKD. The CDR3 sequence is CAISTGTSGRHQETQYF. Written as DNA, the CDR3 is TGTGCCATCAGTACAGGGACTAGCGGGAGACACCAAGAGACCCAGTACTTC.

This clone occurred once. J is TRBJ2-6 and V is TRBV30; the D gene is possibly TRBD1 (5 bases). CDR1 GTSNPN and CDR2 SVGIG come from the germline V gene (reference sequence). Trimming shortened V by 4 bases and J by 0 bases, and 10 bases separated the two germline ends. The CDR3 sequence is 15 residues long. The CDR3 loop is CAWTQGFSGANVLTF. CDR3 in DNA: TGTGCCTGGACTCAGGGCTTCTCTGGGGCCAACGTCCTGACTTTC.

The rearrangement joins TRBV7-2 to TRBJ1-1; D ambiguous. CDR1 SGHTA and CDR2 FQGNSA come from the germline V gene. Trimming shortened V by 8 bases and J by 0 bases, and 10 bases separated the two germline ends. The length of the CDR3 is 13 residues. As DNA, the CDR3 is TGTGCCAGCCTAAGGGAGGTGAACACTGAAGCTTTCTTT. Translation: CASLREVNTEAFF.

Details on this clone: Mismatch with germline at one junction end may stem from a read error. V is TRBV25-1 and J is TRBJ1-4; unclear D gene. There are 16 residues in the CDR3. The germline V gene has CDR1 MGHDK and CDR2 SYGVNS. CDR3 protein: CASSSQYRTTNEKLFF. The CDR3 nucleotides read TGTGCGAGCAGTAGTCAGTACCGAACAACTAATGAAAAACTGTTTTTT.

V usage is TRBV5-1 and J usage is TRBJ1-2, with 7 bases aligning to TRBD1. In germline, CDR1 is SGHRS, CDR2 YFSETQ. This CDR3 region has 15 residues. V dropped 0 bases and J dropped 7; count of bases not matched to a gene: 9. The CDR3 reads CASSLAPRGLSGYTF. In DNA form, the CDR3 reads TGCGCCAGCAGCTTGGCCCCCAGGGGGTTAAGTGGCTACACCTTC.

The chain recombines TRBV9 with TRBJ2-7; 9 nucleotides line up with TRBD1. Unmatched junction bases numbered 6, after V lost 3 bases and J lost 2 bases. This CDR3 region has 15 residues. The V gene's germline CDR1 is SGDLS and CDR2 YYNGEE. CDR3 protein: CASSAGQGTTYEQYF. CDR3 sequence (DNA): TGTGCCAGCAGCGCGGGACAGGGTACGACCTACGAGCAGTACTTC. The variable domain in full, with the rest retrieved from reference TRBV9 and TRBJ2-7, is DSGVTQTPKHLITATGQRVTLRCSPRSGDLSVYWYQQSLDQGLQFLIQYYNGEERAKGNILERFSAQQFPDLHSELNLSSLELGDSALYFCASSAGQGTTYEQYFGPGTRLTVT.

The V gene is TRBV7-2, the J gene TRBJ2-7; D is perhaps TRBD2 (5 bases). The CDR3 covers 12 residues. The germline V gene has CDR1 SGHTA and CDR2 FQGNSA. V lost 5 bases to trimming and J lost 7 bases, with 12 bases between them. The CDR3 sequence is CASSPGVEEQYF. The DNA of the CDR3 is TGTGCCAGCAGCCCCGGGGTGGAAGAGCAGTACTTC.

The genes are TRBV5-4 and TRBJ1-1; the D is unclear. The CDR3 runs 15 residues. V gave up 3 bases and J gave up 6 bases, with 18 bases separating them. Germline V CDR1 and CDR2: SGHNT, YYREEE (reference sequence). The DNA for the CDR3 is TGTGCCAGCAGCTCAAACGACAAGACCGGCGCTGAAGCTTTCTTT. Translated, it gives CASSSNDKTGAEAFF.

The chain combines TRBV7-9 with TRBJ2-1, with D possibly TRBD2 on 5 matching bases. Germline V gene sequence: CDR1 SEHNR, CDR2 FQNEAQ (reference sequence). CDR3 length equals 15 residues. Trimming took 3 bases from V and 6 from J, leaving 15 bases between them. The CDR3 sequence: CASSLAPTIANEQFF. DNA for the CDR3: TGTGCCAGCAGCTTGGCCCCGACTATTGCCAATGAGCAGTTCTTC.

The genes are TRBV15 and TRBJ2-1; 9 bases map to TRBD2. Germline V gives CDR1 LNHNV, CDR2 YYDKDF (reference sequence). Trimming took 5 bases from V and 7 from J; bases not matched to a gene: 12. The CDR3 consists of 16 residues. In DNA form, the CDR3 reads TGTGCCACCAGCTCCCCCGGGCGGGGGGGCTGGAATGAGCAGTTCTTC. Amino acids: CATSSPGRGGWNEQFF.

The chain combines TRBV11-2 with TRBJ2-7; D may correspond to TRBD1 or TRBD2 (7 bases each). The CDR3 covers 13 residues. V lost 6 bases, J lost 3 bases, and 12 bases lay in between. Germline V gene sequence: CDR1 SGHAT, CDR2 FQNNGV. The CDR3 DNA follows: TGTGCCAGCAGGCAGGGGGGGTACTACGAGCAGTACTTC. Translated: CASRQGGYYEQYF.

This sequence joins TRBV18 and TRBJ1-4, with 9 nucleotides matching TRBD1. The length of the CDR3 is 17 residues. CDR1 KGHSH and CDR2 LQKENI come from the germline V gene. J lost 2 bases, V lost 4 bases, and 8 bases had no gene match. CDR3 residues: CASSLRDRDSTNEKLFF. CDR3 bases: TGTGCCAGCTCACTCCGGGACAGGGATTCCACTAATGAAAAACTGTTTTTT.

This CDR3 is CASSLGASGWGDNEQYF. Here the CDR3 DNA reads TGTGCCAGCAGCTTAGGGGCAAGTGGATGGGGCGACAACGAGCAGTACTTC. The chain has TRBV7-2 and TRBJ2-7; tentatively, D is TRBD1 (5 bases). The length of the CDR3 is 17 residues. The germline CDR1 and CDR2 sequences are SGHTA and FQGNSA. The V gene lost 1 base and the J gene lost 5 bases, with 21 bases spanning the gap.

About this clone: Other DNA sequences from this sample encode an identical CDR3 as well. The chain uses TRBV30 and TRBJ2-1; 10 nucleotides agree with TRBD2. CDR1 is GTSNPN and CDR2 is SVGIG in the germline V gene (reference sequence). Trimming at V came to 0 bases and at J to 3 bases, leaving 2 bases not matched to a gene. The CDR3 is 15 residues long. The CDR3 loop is CAWSVRLAGYNEQFF. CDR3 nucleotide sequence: TGTGCCTGGAGTGTAAGACTAGCGGGCTACAATGAGCAGTTCTTC.

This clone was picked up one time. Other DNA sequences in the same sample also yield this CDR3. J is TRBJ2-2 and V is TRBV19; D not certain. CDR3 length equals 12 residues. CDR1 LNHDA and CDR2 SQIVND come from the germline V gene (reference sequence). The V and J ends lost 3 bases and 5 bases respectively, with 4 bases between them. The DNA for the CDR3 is TGTGCCAGTAGTATGGGGACCGGGGAGCTGTTTTTT. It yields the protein CASSMGTGELFF.

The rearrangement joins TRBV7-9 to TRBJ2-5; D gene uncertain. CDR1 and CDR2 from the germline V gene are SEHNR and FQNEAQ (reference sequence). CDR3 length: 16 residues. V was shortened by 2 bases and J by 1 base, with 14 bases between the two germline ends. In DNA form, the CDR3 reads TGTGCCAGCAGCTTATGGGCAGGTGGGGTCCAAGAGACCCAGTACTTC. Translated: CASSLWAGGVQETQYF.

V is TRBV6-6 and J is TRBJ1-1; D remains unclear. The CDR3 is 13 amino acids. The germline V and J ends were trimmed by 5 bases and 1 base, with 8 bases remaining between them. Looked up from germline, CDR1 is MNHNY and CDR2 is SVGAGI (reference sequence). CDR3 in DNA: TGTGCCAGCAGTGGTCAGGAGAACACTGAAGCTTTCTTT. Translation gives CASSGQENTEAFF.